This TCR beta chain was recorded in a study of shared clonotypes between healthy human individuals. General study points: Non-shared clonotypes had lower generation probabilities than those shared by all four donors.

Only one count was recorded for this clone. What it binds is unknown. Assay execution proceeded at the deep level. Several immunoSEQ 96-well plates shared each subset's DNA, each plate a replicate. Clones were read by immunoSEQ multiplex PCR, and TCRdb kept only the in-frame ones, dropping some. Among 2 million to 2.5 million clones listed, around 95% were seen once. Material: naive CD4+ T cells sorted from blood. Subset denoted: CD45RA+ positively selected. The receptor was isolated from a young man in good health.

For the CDR3, the DNA is TGCGCCAGCAGTGAGGGACAGGCGCAATTGTACGAGCAGTACTTC. Translation gives CASSEGQAQLYEQYF. The chain has TRBV10-2 and TRBJ2-7; 7 positions match TRBD1. The V gene's germline CDR1 is WSHSY and CDR2 SAAADI. The CDR3 extends over 15 amino acids. The junction had 8 bases not matched to a gene; V was cut back by 2 bases and J by 4 bases.